This is a list of T cell receptor beta chains from one sample in a study of blood T cell repertoires in COVID-19. TCRdb's table, derived via immunoSEQ multiplex PCR, lists solely in-frame clones and lacks some. The sample contains 100,000 to 150,000 clones, about 88% of which appear only once. The sample was peripheral blood. The source is an elderly woman with acute or convalescent COVID-19. CDR3s include the opening cysteine and the closing phenylalanine or tryptophan. D genes are given only for firm matches. Only part of the rows carry a size: once, few, many, or a class if the clone is expanded.

v_call	d_call	clone_size	j_call	cdr3_nt	cdr3_aa
TRBV3-1/TRBV3-2	TRBD1	NA	TRBJ1-6	TGTGCCAGCAGCCCACAGGGGCCTACTTCACCCCTCCACTTT	CASSPQGPTSPLHF
TRBV5-1	NA	NA	TRBJ2-2	TGCGCCAGCAGCTCCCCCCCGACAGTGTCCATTTTGAACACCGGGGAGCTGTTTTTT	CASSSPPTVSILNTGELFF
TRBV6-5	NA	NA	TRBJ2-7	TGTGCCAGCAGTCCCCCGGACTTCCCCTACGAGCAGTACTTC	CASSPPDFPYEQYF
TRBV19	TRBD1	NA	TRBJ1-1	TGTGCCACACAGGGGGGGGCCCTGAACACTGAAGCTTTCTTT	CATQGGALNTEAFF
TRBV7-9	NA	NA	TRBJ2-1	TGTGCCAGCAGCTGGGGCGCGGGGTCCTACAATGAGCAGTTCTTC	CASSWGAGSYNEQFF
TRBV9	NA	NA	TRBJ2-3	TGTGCCAGCAGCGTAGAAGCAGGGGGGTATACGCAGTATTTT	CASSVEAGGYTQYF
TRBV2	NA	NA	TRBJ2-3	TGTGCCAGCAACCGCCGCGGGATGGAGGCAGATACGCAGTATTTT	CASNRRGMEADTQYF
TRBV6-1	TRBD2	NA	TRBJ2-3	TGTGCCAGCAGTGGGCCCGGGACTAGCGGCCCCACAGATACGCAGTATTTT	CASSGPGTSGPTDTQYF
TRBV5-1	TRBD2	NA	TRBJ2-5	TGCGCCAGCAGCTTGGATCCGGGACTAGCGGGATTAGAGACCCAGTACTTC	CASSLDPGLAGLETQYF
TRBV30	NA	few	TRBJ1-2	TGTGCCTGGAGTGGACAGTTGGTGAACTATGGCTACACCTTC	CAWSGQLVNYGYTF
TRBV2	TRBD2	NA	TRBJ2-7	TGTGCCAGCAGTGAAGCTAGCGGGAGGCCGGAGCAGTACTTC	CASSEASGRPEQYF
TRBV6-6	NA	NA	TRBJ1-2	TGTGCCAGCAGTGCGACAGGAAAGGGCTACACCTTC	CASSATGKGYTF
TRBV2	NA	NA	TRBJ1-3	TGTGCCAGCAGTGGTCGAGGTGCAGGAAACACCATATATTTT	CASSGRGAGNTIYF
TRBV20-1	NA	NA	TRBJ2-7	TGCAGTGCTAGTGTCGGGGGCTCCTACGAGCAGTACTTC	CSASVGGSYEQYF
TRBV2	TRBD1	NA	TRBJ1-4	TGTGCCAGCACGGGGACAGGGGGCGAAAAACTGTTTTTT	CASTGTGGEKLFF
TRBV5-1	NA	NA	TRBJ2-1	TGCGCCAGCAGCATTCAGACAGGAGAGGGCCATGAGCAGTTCTTC	CASSIQTGEGHEQFF
TRBV27	NA	NA	TRBJ2-5	TGTGCCAGCAGTAAGCACAGGGCCTCCGGGGAGACCCAGTACTTC	CASSKHRASGETQYF
TRBV4-2	TRBD2	NA	TRBJ2-3	TGTGCCAGCAGCCTCAATCCTAGCGGGGTGGGAGATACGCAGTATTTT	CASSLNPSGVGDTQYF
TRBV27	NA	NA	TRBJ1-6	TGTGCCAGCAGTTGGCAGTTCAATTCACCCCTCCACTTT	CASSWQFNSPLHF
TRBV5-5	NA	NA	TRBJ1-1	TGTGCCAGCAGCTTGGGCGTGAACACTGAAGCTTTCTTT	CASSLGVNTEAFF
TRBV9	NA	NA	TRBJ2-3	TGTGCCAGCAGCGTAGCGGCGGGGGCTTACGGAGATACGCAGTATTTT	CASSVAAGAYGDTQYF
TRBV30	NA	NA	TRBJ1-2	TGTGCCTGGGCGAACTGGGGCTACACCTTC	CAWANWGYTF
TRBV27	NA	once	TRBJ1-1	TGTGCCAGCAGCTACAGACAGTCGCCTAACACTGAAGCTTTCTTT	CASSYRQSPNTEAFF
TRBV10-2	NA	NA	TRBJ1-2	TGCGCCAGCTTAGAAACAGGGAGAGGGGATGGCTACACCTTC	CASLETGRGDGYTF
TRBV7-9	NA	NA	TRBJ2-6	TGTGCCAGCAGCCCCTCCAGGGTATCTGGGGCCAACGTCCTGACTTTC	CASSPSRVSGANVLTF
TRBV4-3	TRBD1	NA	TRBJ1-1	TGCGCCAGCAGCCAAGATCCCTTACAGGGGGCGGAAGCTTTCTTT	CASSQDPLQGAEAFF
TRBV2	TRBD1	NA	TRBJ2-3	TGTGCCAGCATTATGCTCCGCAGACGGGACAGCAAAACAGATACGCAGTATTTT	CASIMLRRRDSKTDTQYF
TRBV6-2/TRBV6-3	NA	NA	TRBJ1-1	TGTGCCAGCAGTTATTCCTGGGGCCCGAACACTGAAGCTTTCTTT	CASSYSWGPNTEAFF
TRBV7-9	NA	few	TRBJ2-7	TGTGCCAGCACCGTGTTGACGGGGACCTACGAGCAGTACTTC	CASTVLTGTYEQYF
TRBV9	TRBD1	once	TRBJ1-5	TGTGCCAGCAGCGCCGGACAGGGGAGTATCAATCAGCCCCAGCATTTT	CASSAGQGSINQPQHF
TRBV7-8	TRBD1	NA	TRBJ2-2	TGTGCCAGCAGCTCCTCGGGACAGGGGAACACCGGGGAGCTGTTTTTT	CASSSSGQGNTGELFF
TRBV5-1	TRBD1	NA	TRBJ2-1	TGCGCCAGCAGCTTGGTGTTTCCGGGACAGGGGGTTAGAGATGAGCAGTTCTTC	CASSLVFPGQGVRDEQFF
TRBV2	TRBD2	NA	TRBJ2-5	TGTGCCAGCAGTGGACACAAGCGGGGGGGCCAAGAGACCCAGTACTTC	CASSGHKRGGQETQYF
TRBV5-5	TRBD2	NA	TRBJ2-5	TGTGCCAGCAGCTCGGCGGGGGGGCCGAGGGAGACCCAGTACTTC	CASSSAGGPRETQYF
TRBV6-1	TRBD1	NA	TRBJ2-7	TGTGCCAGCAGTGAAAGCCTCGGACAGGGTTCCTACGAGCAGTACTTC	CASSESLGQGSYEQYF
TRBV6-5	NA	NA	TRBJ1-1	TGTGCCAGCATAAGGGGTGTGGGTACTGAAGCTTTCTTT	CASIRGVGTEAFF
TRBV7-2	NA	once	TRBJ2-2	TGTGCCAGCAGCGCGCACGGACAGAACACCGGGGAGCTGTTTTTT	CASSAHGQNTGELFF
TRBV5-1	NA	NA	TRBJ1-6	TGCGCCAGCACCTACGGGGAGCCTGAATTCCCCCTCCACTTT	CASTYGEPEFPLHF
TRBV12-3/TRBV12-4	NA	once	TRBJ1-1	TGTGCCAGCCCCCCCACGGGGGGTGAAGCTTTCTTT	CASPPTGGEAFF
TRBV11-2	NA	NA	TRBJ1-5	TGTGCCAGCAGCGAAACAGGGATATGGAATCAGCCCCAGCATTTT	CASSETGIWNQPQHF
TRBV7-2	NA	NA	TRBJ2-3	TGTGCCAGCAGCTTAGCGCTAAACACAGATACGCAGTATTTT	CASSLALNTDTQYF
TRBV15	NA	NA	TRBJ2-1	TGTGCCACCAGCAGGAGTCCTTTCAATGAGCAGTTCTTC	CATSRSPFNEQFF
TRBV7-9	NA	NA	TRBJ1-1	TGTGCCAGCAGCTCGACAGTCACTGAAGCTTTCTTT	CASSSTVTEAFF
TRBV6-5	NA	NA	TRBJ1-4	TGTGCCAGCAGTCGTCGACAGGATGAAAAACTGTTTTTT	CASSRRQDEKLFF
TRBV19	TRBD2	NA	TRBJ2-1	TGTGCCAGTAGTACAAGGACTAGCGGGAGGTCTATTAGAAATGAGCAGTTCTTC	CASSTRTSGRSIRNEQFF
TRBV6-6	NA	few	TRBJ2-3	TGTGCCAGCAGTTATTTTACTAGCACAGATACGCAGTATTTT	CASSYFTSTDTQYF
TRBV4-3	NA	once	TRBJ2-3	TGCGCCAGCAGCCAAGAAATCATAGATACGCAGTATTTT	CASSQEIIDTQYF
TRBV2	TRBD1	NA	TRBJ1-5	TGTGCCAGCAGTGGGACAGGGCCATTCGGCGCGCCCCAGCATTTT	CASSGTGPFGAPQHF
TRBV7-2	NA	NA	TRBJ1-1	TGTGCCAGCAGCTTAGACATGAACACTGAAGCTTTCTTT	CASSLDMNTEAFF
TRBV27	NA	NA	TRBJ2-5	TGTGCCAGCAGTTTATGGCAGCACCAGGGGACCCAGTACTTC	CASSLWQHQGTQYF
TRBV7-2	NA	NA	TRBJ1-4	TGTGCCAGCAGCTTAGATCCGGTGTCGAATGAAAAACTGTTTTTT	CASSLDPVSNEKLFF
TRBV27	TRBD2	NA	TRBJ2-1	TGTGCCAGCAGTTTGTCGCCGGTAGCGGGGGGGCGAGGTGAGCAGTTCTTC	CASSLSPVAGGRGEQFF
TRBV21-1	NA	NA	TRBJ2-2	TGTGCCAGCAGCACGAGACAGGAGACCGGGGAGCTGTTTTTT	CASSTRQETGELFF
TRBV6-6	TRBD2	NA	TRBJ2-3	TGTGCCGGGAGGGGCGCTAGCACAGATACGCAGTATTTT	CAGRGASTDTQYF
TRBV5-6	TRBD1	NA	TRBJ1-1	TGTGCCAGCAGCTTGCGTACAGGGGGTGCCACTGAAGCTTTCTTT	CASSLRTGGATEAFF
TRBV6-5	TRBD1	once	TRBJ1-5	TGTGCCAGCAGTACCGACAGGGGGAAAATTCAGCCCCAGCATTTT	CASSTDRGKIQPQHF
TRBV9	NA	NA	TRBJ1-1	TGTGCCAGCAGCCCACAGGTGAACACTGAAGCTTTCTTT	CASSPQVNTEAFF
TRBV27	NA	once	TRBJ1-2	TGTGCCAGCAGTTTTCGGTCTAACTATGGCTACACCTTC	CASSFRSNYGYTF
TRBV7-7	TRBD1	NA	TRBJ2-2	TGTGCTAGCAGCCCCGGGACAGGGAACACCGGGGAGCTGTTTTTT	CASSPGTGNTGELFF
TRBV15	TRBD1	NA	TRBJ1-4	TGTGCCACCAGCACCCCGACAGGGGGAGCTGAAAAACTGTTTTTT	CATSTPTGGAEKLFF